This T cell receptor beta chain was obtained from a study of T cell responses to AZD1222 COVID-19 vaccine. The study, taken as a whole, reports: Spike-specific TCR breadth and depth were elevated following two AZD1222 doses. Variant regions that are unmutated are reportedly the target of nearly half of spike-specific TCRs. CD4 TCRs covered the whole spike, strongest at regions 160-218 and 743-854.

The data were produced by immunoSEQ multiplex PCR, yet TCRdb's version contains in-frame clones alone and is incomplete. The data contain 100,000 or so clones, approximately 90% of them seen just once; the ten biggest clones take up over 8%. Deletions cut 5 bases from V and 1 base from J, with 9 bases between. The CDR3 covers 15 residues. CDR1 and CDR2 from the germline V gene are LNHDA and SQIVND (reference sequence). In the case of this clone: Its antigen is unknown.

The receptor was derived from an adult in good health. The rearrangement links TRBV19 to TRBJ1-6; no reliable D call. The sample in question was peripheral blood, obtained on day 0 of AZD1222 vaccination. In nucleotides, the CDR3 is TGTGCCAGTAGTTCTATAGGGTCCTATAATTCACCCCTCCACTTT. It yields the protein CASSSIGSYNSPLHF.